Listed here are 24 T cell receptor beta chains from one sample, sequenced in a study of blood T cell repertoires in COVID-19. Assay: immunoSEQ multiplex PCR; the TCRdb copy retains only in-frame clones and omits some. Of a few hundred thousand clones detected, 70% to 90% appear once; the ten largest clones hold around 1.9%. The material sequenced was PBMCs or T cells enriched from blood (not recorded which). The receptor set was obtained from a man in his forties in a cohort exposed to, infected with or recovered from COVID-19 (not recorded which).

V gene TRBV6-8 combines with J gene TRBJ2-7; TRBD1 might be the D (5 bases). V lost 5 bases to trimming and J lost 6 bases, with 8 bases between them. CDR1 MNHGY and CDR2 SAAAGT come from the germline V gene. The CDR3 contains 11 residues. The CDR3 DNA reads TGTGCCAGCAGTACCAGGGCCGAGCAGTACTTC. Translating gives CASSTRAEQYF.

The gene calls are TRBV11-2 and TRBJ2-7; 8 bases map to TRBD1. The CDR3 is made up of 14 amino acids. Germline-derived CDR1 and CDR2 are SGHAT and FQNNGV. Trimming removed 4 bases from V and 7 bases from J; junction bases left unmatched: 9. The CDR3 bases are TGTGCCAGCAGCTCTTCAGGGGGCAAGAAGGAGCAGTACTTC. Its protein product is CASSSSGGKKEQYF.

This clone was seen more than once but under ten times. J is TRBJ2-1 and V is TRBV19; TRBD2 aligns across 12 bases. Looked up from germline, CDR1 is LNHDA and CDR2 is SQIVND (reference sequence). The V gene end was trimmed by 3 bases and the J gene end by 5 bases; junction bases not matched to a gene: 8. The CDR3 is 17 amino acids. CDR3 amino acids: CASSIFLAGGPDNEQFF. In DNA, the CDR3 is TGTGCCAGTAGTATTTTTCTAGCGGGAGGGCCCGACAATGAGCAGTTCTTC.

The chain is built from TRBV28 and TRBJ2-3; 9 nucleotides match TRBD1. Germline trimming cut 6 bases from V and 6 bases from J; bases unmatched to any gene: 4. Germline CDR1 is MDHEN and CDR2 is SYDVKM. This CDR3 has 13 amino acids. CDR3 loop: CASRDRGLDTQYF. CDR3 nucleotide sequence: TGTGCCAGCAGGGACAGGGGATTGGATACGCAGTATTTT.

The chain links TRBV10-3 to TRBJ2-3, with 10 nucleotides matching TRBD2. V lost 6 bases and J lost 2; bases outside the gene matches: 5. CDR1 ENHRY and CDR2 SYGVKD come from the germline V gene. The CDR3 has 15 amino acids. The CDR3 DNA sequence: TGTGCCATCAGGCCGGGACTAGCGCTCACAGATACGCAGTATTTT. Encoded protein: CAIRPGLALTDTQYF.

This clone was counted a single time. The chain combines TRBV4-1 with TRBJ1-5; possible D gene TRBD1, 5 bases. The CDR3 is 13 residues long. The V and J ends lost 4 bases and 5 bases respectively, with 9 bases between them. CDR1 and CDR2 (germline): MGHRA, YSYEKL. The CDR3 region has the DNA TGCGCCAGCAGCCGCGGACAAGATCAGCCCCAGCATTTT. Its protein is CASSRGQDQPQHF.

CDR3 in amino acids: CASSSGGNTIYF. For the CDR3, the DNA is TGTGCCAGCAGTTCAGGGGGAAACACCATATATTTT. The chain carries TRBV13 and TRBJ1-3; TRBD1 might be the D (5 bases). Germline V lookup: CDR1 PRHDT, CDR2 FYEKMQ (reference sequence). The germline V and J ends were trimmed by 6 bases and 4 bases, with 7 bases remaining between them. CDR3 length equals 12 residues.

V usage is TRBV5-5 and J usage is TRBJ2-5; 14 bases fit TRBD2. CDR3 size: 15 residues. The germline CDR1 and CDR2 sequences are SGHKS and YYEKEE (reference sequence). J lost 4 bases, V lost 4 bases, and 3 bases had no gene match. This CDR3 is CASSQGLAGAETQYF. The CDR3 coding sequence is TGTGCCAGCAGCCAGGGACTAGCGGGAGCAGAGACCCAGTACTTC. Full variable domain (remainder filled in from reference TRBV5-5 and TRBJ2-5): DAGVTQSPTHLIKTRGQQVTLRCSPISGHKSVSWYQQVLGQGPQFIFQYYEKEERGRGNFPDRFSARQFPNYSSELNVNALLLGDSALYLCASSQGLAGAETQYFGPGTRLLVL.

V usage is TRBV27 and J usage is TRBJ2-7, with a weak D call TRBD2 (6 bases). Germline loops: CDR1 MNHEY, CDR2 SMNVEV (reference sequence). The ends were cut back, 8 bases at V and 0 bases at J, with 11 bases in the middle. The CDR3 covers 13 residues. Here the CDR3 DNA reads TGTGCCAGCCGGGACTCCCGCTCCTACGAGCAGTACTTC. Its protein product is CASRDSRSYEQYF.

The rearrangement joins TRBV15 to TRBJ2-7; TRBD2 agrees at 10 bases. The CDR3 is 15 residues long. Per germline, CDR1 LNHNV and CDR2 YYDKDF (reference sequence). The V and J ends lost 1 base and 4 bases, in that order; junction bases with no gene match: 4. This CDR3 reads CATSRGTSGAYEQYF. The DNA of the CDR3 is TGTGCCACCAGCAGAGGGACTAGCGGCGCATACGAGCAGTACTTC.

The V and J genes are TRBV10-2 and TRBJ2-1, with D possibly being TRBD2 (5 bases). The V gene's germline CDR1 is WSHSY and CDR2 SAAADI. V was clipped by 7 bases and J by 0 bases, with 13 bases between them. This CDR3 comprises 15 residues. In nucleotides, the CDR3 is TGCGCCAGCATCCCGGACTCTGGCTCCTACAATGAGCAGTTCTTC. This codes for CASIPDSGSYNEQFF.

This clone was detected a few times. V usage is TRBV28 and J usage is TRBJ1-5, with TRBD1 matching 7 bases. V lost 6 bases to trimming and J lost 6 bases; unmatched junction nucleotides: 11. Germline loops: CDR1 MDHEN, CDR2 SYDVKM. The CDR3 has 15 amino acids. The CDR3 DNA follows: TGTGCCAGCAGATATGAAGGGGGCTCTGCTCAGCCCCAGCATTTT. Protein sequence: CASRYEGGSAQPQHF.

The rearrangement joins TRBV30 to TRBJ2-2, with D perhaps TRBD2 (5 bases). The V end lost 3 bases, the J end lost 5 bases, and 10 bases lay between the germline ends. This CDR3 spans 13 amino acids. Germline assignment: CDR1 GTSNPN and CDR2 SVGIG (reference sequence). The CDR3 sequence is CAWSESGTGELFF. The CDR3 bases are TGTGCCTGGAGCGAGAGCGGTACCGGGGAGCTGTTTTTT.

A single count supports this clone. This sequence joins TRBV19 and TRBJ1-1; D is possibly TRBD1 (5 bases). CDR1 is LNHDA and CDR2 is SQIVND in the germline V gene (reference sequence). The CDR3 runs 14 residues. The V and J ends lost 11 bases and 5 bases respectively, with 21 bases between them. This CDR3 reads CAATKLGVGTEAFF. The CDR3 bases are TGTGCCGCCACTAAGCTAGGGGTAGGAACTGAAGCTTTCTTT.

The chain is built from TRBV7-9 and TRBJ2-7; TRBD1 aligns across 7 bases. V lost 0 bases to trimming and J lost 4 bases; unmatched junction nucleotides: 9. Per germline, CDR1 SEHNR and CDR2 FQNEAQ (reference sequence). CDR3 size: 16 residues. CDR3 region: CASSLARTGEGYEQYF. The CDR3 region has the DNA TGTGCCAGCAGCTTAGCGAGAACAGGGGAAGGGTACGAGCAGTACTTC.

The chain couples TRBV19 to TRBJ2-7; perhaps TRBD2 as D (6 bases). This CDR3 contains 15 residues. Trimming took 5 bases from V and 4 from J, leaving 18 bases between them. Per germline, CDR1 LNHDA and CDR2 SQIVND (reference sequence). For the CDR3, the DNA is TGTGCCAGTAGTTCTAGCGAGGAGGGCTTGTACGAGCAGTACTTC. This translates into CASSSSEEGLYEQYF. The whole variable domain, remainder taken from reference TRBV19 and TRBJ2-7, is DGGITQSPKYLFRKEGQNVTLSCEQNLNHDAMYWYRQDPGQGLRLIYYSQIVNDFQKGDIAEGYSVSREKKESFPLTVTSAQKNPTAFYLCASSSSEEGLYEQYFGPGTRLTVT.

The chain is built from TRBV28 and TRBJ1-1; D may be TRBD1 (5 bases). Trimming stripped 6 bases from V and 10 bases from J, with 12 bases between. Per the germline V gene, CDR1 is MDHEN and CDR2 is SYDVKM. This CDR3 spans 11 amino acids. The CDR3 here is CASRSDQGAFF. Written as DNA, the CDR3 is TGTGCCAGCAGATCGGACCAGGGAGCTTTCTTT.

This chain joins TRBV10-1 and TRBJ2-5; the match to TRBD1 covers 8 bases. J lost 4 bases, V lost 6 bases, and 4 bases had no gene match. The CDR3 loop spans 13 amino acids. The germline V gene has CDR1 WNHNN and CDR2 SYGVQD (reference sequence). CDR3 bases: TGCGCCAGCAGCCCGGGACAGGTAGAGACCCAGTACTTC. Translating gives CASSPGQVETQYF.

The rearrangement links TRBV15 to TRBJ2-1, with D maybe TRBD2 (5 bases). The CDR3 spans 15 residues. Germline assignment: CDR1 LNHNV and CDR2 YYDKDF (reference sequence). Trimming stripped 0 bases from V and 4 bases from J, with 10 bases between. This CDR3 is CATSRDEGLYNEQFF. The DNA for the CDR3 is TGTGCCACCAGCAGAGATGAGGGCCTGTACAATGAGCAGTTCTTC.

In DNA, the CDR3 is TGCGCCAGCAGCTTGGAGGGGCGCATCACTGAAGCTTTCTTT. Its translation: CASSLEGRITEAFF. This chain links TRBV5-1 with TRBJ1-1, with TRBD1 as a possible D gene (5 bases). V was cut by 0 bases and J by 4 bases, with 10 bases left in between. The CDR3 loop spans 14 amino acids. The V gene's germline CDR1 is SGHRS and CDR2 YFSETQ.

This sequence joins TRBV9 and TRBJ1-4; possibly TRBD1 for D (6 bases). Germline V gene data show CDR1 as SGDLS and CDR2 as YYNGEE. Trimming left V 3 bases short and J 8 bases short, with 14 bases between. The CDR3 contains 14 residues. The CDR3 DNA sequence: TGTGCCAGCAGCGGGAGGGCGGGGGGCGAAAAACTGTTTTTT. Amino acid sequence: CASSGRAGGEKLFF.

The chain is built from TRBV6-5 and TRBJ1-5; D is possibly TRBD1 (5 bases). Trimming left V 10 bases short and J 1 base short, with 11 bases between. The V gene's germline CDR1 is MNHEY and CDR2 SVGAGI. The CDR3 runs 13 residues. The CDR3 sequence: CATGIVSNQPQHF. CDR3 nucleotide sequence: TGTGCCACAGGGATAGTGAGCAATCAGCCCCAGCATTTT.

The genes are TRBV3-1 (or the pseudogene TRBV3-2) and TRBJ2-7, with 7 bases that match TRBD2. Germline CDR1 reads LGHDT; CDR2 reads YNNKEL (reference sequence). Trimming at V came to 4 bases and at J to 0 bases, leaving 3 bases not matched to a gene. The CDR3 loop spans 14 amino acids. CDR3 in DNA: TGTGCCAGCAGCCGCCGGGACTACTCCTACGAGCAGTACTTC. Translation: CASSRRDYSYEQYF.

The chain couples TRBV27 to TRBJ2-2; 12 bases match TRBD2. The V segment lost 5 bases and the J segment 4 bases; nucleotides outside the gene matches: 5. The CDR3 is made up of 16 amino acids. In germline, CDR1 is MNHEY, CDR2 SMNVEV (reference sequence). CDR3 residues: CASSPSGRALTGELFF. The CDR3, as DNA: TGTGCCAGCAGTCCTAGCGGGAGGGCCCTCACCGGGGAGCTGTTTTTT.